This T cell receptor beta chain stems from a study of CD8 T cells in Susac syndrome. RNA totalling about 0.45 to 1 ug underwent reverse transcription with random hexamers. TCRdb used MiXCR to reprocess the immunoSEQ multiplex PCR reads, holding one entry per CDR3 protein. Among 150,000 to 200,000 distinct CDR3 sequences, around 95% were seen once, and the ten largest hold over 0.11%. CDR1 and CDR2 (germline): MNHEY, SVGAGI. The CDR3 contains 16 residues. Trimming at V came to 0 bases and at J to 7 bases, leaving 8 bases not matched to a gene. The chain has TRBV6-5 and TRBJ2-5; 10 bases map to TRBD2. Sequences were obtained from CD4+ T cells from PBMCs. This TCR was sampled from a human donor in good health. DNA of the CDR3: TGTGCCAGCAGTTACTCGACTGGGCAGCGGGGGGGGACCCAGTACTTC. It encodes CASSYSTGQRGGTQYF.